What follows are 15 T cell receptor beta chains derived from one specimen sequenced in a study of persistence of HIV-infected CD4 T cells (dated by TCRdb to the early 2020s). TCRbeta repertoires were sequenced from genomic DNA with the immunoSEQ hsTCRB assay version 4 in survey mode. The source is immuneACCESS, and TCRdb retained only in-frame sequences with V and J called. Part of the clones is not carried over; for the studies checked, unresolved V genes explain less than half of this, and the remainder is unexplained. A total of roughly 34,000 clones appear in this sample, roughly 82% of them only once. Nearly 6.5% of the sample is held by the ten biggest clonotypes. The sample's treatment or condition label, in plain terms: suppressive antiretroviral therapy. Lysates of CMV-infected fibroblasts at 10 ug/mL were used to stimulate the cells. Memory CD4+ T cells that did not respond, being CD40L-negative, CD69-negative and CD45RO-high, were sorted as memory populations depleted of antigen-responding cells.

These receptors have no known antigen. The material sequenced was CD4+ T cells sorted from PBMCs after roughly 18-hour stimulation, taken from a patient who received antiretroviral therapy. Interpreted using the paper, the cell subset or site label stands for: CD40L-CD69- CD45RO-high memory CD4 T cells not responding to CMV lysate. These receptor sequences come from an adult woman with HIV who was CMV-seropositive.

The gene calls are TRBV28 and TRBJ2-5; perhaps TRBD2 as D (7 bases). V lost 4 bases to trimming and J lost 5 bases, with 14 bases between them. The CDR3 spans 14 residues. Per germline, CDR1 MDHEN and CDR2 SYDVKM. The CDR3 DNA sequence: TGTGCCAGCAGTTGGGCGCGGGGGCGGGAGACCCAGTACTTC. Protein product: CASSWARGRETQYF.

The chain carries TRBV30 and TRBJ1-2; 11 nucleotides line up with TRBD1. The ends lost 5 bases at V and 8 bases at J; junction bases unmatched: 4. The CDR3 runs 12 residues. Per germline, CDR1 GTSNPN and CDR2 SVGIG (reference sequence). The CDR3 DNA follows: TGTGCCTGGGGACAGGGGGCGCGGGGCTACACCTTC. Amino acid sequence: CAWGQGARGYTF. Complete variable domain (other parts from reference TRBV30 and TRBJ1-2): SQTIHQWPATLVQPVGSPLSLECTVEGTSNPNLYWYRQAAGRGLQLLFYSVGIGQISSEVPQNLSASRPQDRQFILSSKKLLLSDSGFYLCAWGQGARGYTFGSGTRLTVV.

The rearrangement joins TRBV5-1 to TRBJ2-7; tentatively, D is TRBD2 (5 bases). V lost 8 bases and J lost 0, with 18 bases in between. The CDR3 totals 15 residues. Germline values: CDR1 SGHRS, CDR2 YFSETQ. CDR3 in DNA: TGCGCCAGTTCGGACCGGGAAGGAGCCTCCTACGAGCAGTACTTC. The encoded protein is CASSDREGASYEQYF. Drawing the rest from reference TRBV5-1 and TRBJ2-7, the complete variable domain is KAGVTQTPRYLIKTRGQQVTLSCSPISGHRSVSWYQQTPGQGLQFLFEYFSETQRNKGNFPGRFSGRQFSNSRSEMNVSTLELGDSALYLCASSDREGASYEQYFGPGTRLTVT.

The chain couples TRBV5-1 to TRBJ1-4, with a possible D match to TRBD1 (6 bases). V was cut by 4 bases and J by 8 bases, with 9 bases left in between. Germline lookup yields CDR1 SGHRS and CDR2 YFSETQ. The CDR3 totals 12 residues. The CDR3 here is CASSEGTEKLFF. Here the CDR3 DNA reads TGCGCCAGCAGCGAGGGGACAGAAAAACTGTTTTTT.

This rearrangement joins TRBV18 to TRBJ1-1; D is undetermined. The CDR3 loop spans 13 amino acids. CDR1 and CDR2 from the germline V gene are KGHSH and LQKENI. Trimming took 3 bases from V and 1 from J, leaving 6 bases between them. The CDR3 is CASSPNRNTEAFF. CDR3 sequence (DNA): TGTGCCAGCTCACCGAATAGGAACACTGAAGCTTTCTTT.

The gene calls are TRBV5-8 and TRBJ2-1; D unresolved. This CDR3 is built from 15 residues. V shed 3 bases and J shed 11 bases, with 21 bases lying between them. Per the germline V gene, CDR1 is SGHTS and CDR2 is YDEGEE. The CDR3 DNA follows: TGTGCCAGCAGCTCGGTAGGCCCCCGGTCCCCCCAGCAGTTCTTC. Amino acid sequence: CASSSVGPRSPQQFF. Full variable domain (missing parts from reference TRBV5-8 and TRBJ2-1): EAGVTQSPTHLIKTRGQQATLRCSPISGHTSVYWYQQALGLGLQFLLWYDEGEERNRGNFPPRFSGRQFPNYSSELNVNALELEDSALYLCASSSVGPRSPQQFFGPGTRLTVL.

This CDR3 reads CASSSGQGRETQYF. In nucleotides, the CDR3 is TGTGCCAGCAGTTCGGGACAGGGAAGAGAGACCCAGTACTTC. The chain uses TRBV6-5 and TRBJ2-5; TRBD1 aligns across 9 bases. The germline gives CDR1 MNHEY, CDR2 SVGAGI. Trimming took 4 bases from V and 4 from J; bases not matched to a gene: 4. This CDR3 has 14 amino acids.

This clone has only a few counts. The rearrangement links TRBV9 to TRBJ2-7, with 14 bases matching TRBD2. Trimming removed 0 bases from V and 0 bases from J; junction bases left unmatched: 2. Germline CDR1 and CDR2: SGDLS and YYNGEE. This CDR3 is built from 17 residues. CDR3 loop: CASSVAGTSGSSYEQYF. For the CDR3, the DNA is TGTGCCAGCAGCGTAGCTGGGACTAGCGGGAGCTCCTACGAGCAGTACTTC.

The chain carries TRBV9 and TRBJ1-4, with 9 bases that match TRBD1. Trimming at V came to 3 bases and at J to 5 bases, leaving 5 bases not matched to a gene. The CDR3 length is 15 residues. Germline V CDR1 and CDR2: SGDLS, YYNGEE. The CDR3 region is CASSGGGTGNEKLFF. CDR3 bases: TGTGCCAGCAGCGGCGGCGGGACAGGGAATGAAAAACTGTTTTTT.

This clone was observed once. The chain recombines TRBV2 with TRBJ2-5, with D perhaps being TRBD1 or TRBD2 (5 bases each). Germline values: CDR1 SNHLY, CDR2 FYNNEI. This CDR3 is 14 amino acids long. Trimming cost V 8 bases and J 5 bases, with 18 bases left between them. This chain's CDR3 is CASYETAARETQYF. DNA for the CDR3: TGTGCCAGCTATGAGACAGCGGCCCGGGAGACCCAGTACTTC.

CDR3 sequence (DNA): TGCGCCAGTGGATCGGGACAGTCTGAAGCTTTCTTT. Translation: CASGSGQSEAFF. The gene calls are TRBV10-1 and TRBJ1-1, with 7 bases identical to TRBD1. The CDR3 has 12 amino acids. CDR1 is WNHNN and CDR2 is SYGVQD in the germline V gene (reference sequence). The junction had 7 bases not matched to a gene; V was cut back by 9 bases and J by 6 bases.

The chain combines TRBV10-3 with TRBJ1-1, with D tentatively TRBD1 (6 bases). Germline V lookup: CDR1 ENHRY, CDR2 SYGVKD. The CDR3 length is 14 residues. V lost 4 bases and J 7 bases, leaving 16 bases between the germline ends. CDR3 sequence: CAISVQGRLHEAFF. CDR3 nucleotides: TGTGCCATCAGTGTGCAGGGGCGGTTGCATGAAGCTTTCTTT.

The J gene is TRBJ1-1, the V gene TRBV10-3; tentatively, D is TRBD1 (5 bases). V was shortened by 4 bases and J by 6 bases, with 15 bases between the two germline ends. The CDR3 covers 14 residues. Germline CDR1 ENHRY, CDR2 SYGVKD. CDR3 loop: CAISGGPGEPEAFF. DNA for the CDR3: TGTGCCATCAGTGGGGGCCCGGGTGAGCCTGAAGCTTTCTTT.

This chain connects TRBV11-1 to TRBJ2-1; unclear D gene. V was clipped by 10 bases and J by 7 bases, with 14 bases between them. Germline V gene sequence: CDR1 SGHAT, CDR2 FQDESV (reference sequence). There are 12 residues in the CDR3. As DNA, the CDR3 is TGTGCCACTTCTGGCTACACGAATGAGCAGTTCTTC. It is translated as CATSGYTNEQFF.

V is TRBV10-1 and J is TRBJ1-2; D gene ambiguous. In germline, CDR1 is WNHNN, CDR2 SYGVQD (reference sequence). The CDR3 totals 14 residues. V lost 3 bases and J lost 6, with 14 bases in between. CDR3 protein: CASSDTSTAHGYTF. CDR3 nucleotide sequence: TGCGCCAGCAGTGATACCTCTACCGCCCATGGCTACACCTTC.